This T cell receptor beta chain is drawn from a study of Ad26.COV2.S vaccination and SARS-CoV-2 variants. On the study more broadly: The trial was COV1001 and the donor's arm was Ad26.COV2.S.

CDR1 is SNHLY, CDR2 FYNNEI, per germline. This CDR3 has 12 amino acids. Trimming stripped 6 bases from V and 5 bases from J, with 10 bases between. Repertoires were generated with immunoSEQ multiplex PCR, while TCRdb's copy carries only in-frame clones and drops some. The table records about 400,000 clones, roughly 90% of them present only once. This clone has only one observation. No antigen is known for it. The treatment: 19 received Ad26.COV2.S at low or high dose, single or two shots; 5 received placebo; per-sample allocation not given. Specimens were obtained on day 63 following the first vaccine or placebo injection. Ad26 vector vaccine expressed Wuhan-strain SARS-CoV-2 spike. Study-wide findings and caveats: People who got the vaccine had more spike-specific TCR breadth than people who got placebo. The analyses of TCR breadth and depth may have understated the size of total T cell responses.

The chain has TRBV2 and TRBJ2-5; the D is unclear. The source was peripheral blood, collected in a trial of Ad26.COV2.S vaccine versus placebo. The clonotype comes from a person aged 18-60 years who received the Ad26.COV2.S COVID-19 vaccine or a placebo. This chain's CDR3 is CASSFRPETQYF. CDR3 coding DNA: TGTGCCAGCAGCTTCCGACCGGAGACCCAGTACTTC. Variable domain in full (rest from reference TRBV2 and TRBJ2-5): EPEVTQTPSHQVTQMGQEVILRCVPISNHLYFYWYRQILGQKVEFLVSFYNNEISEKSEIFDDQFSVERPDGSNFTLKIRSTKLEDSAMYFCASSFRPETQYFGPGTRLLVL.